This T cell receptor beta chain appears in the sequencing data of a study of graft-versus-host responses after intestinal transplantation. Background on the study: After anti-thymocyte globulin induction, recipients took tacrolimus and steroids for approximately three years.

A word on this clone: What it recognizes is unknown.

Profiled with immunoSEQ multiplex PCR; TCRdb holds only in-frame clones, not every one. This table holds roughly 100,000 clones, 80% to 95% found once. J gave up 7 bases and V 4 bases, and 8 bases lay outside the gene matches. CDR3 size: 16 residues. Germline CDR1 reads SGDLS; CDR2 reads YYNGEE. The receptor was isolated from a human donor who received an intestinal transplant. The chain couples TRBV9 to TRBJ2-1, with 13 bases lining up with TRBD2. This specimen was unstimulated CD8+ T cells sorted from spleen or lymph node cells, taken before intestinal transplant. The CDR3 here is CASSLGTSGVRNEQFF. The CDR3 coding sequence is TGTGCCAGCAGCTTGGGGACTAGCGGGGTTAGGAATGAGCAGTTCTTC.